The text below deals with one T cell receptor (beta chain). Its specific antigen is unknown. Base-call qualities are not available, and no considerably larger clone is one nucleotide away. V lost 6 bases and J lost 2 bases, and the count of bases not matched to a germline gene is 6. Taken from cysteine to phenylalanine, the CDR3 has 16 residues. This entry keeps only the CDR3 DNA: 48 bases, framed from base 1. The germline V gene gives CDR1 as MNHEY and CDR2 as SVGAGI. TCR beta repertoires were profiled from peripheral blood of approximately 13 young patients with multiple sclerosis to demonstrate the VDJtools post-analysis software. Multiple sclerosis patients were children and adolescents aged about 6 to 16 years. The receptor library was made with PCR. Sequenced using an Illumina HiSeq 2500. To reduce PCR and sequencing biases, unique molecular identifiers were incorporated into the TCR beta cDNA libraries. Every 1 to 10 million input T cells yielded 500,000 or so cDNA molecules, meaning each molecule approximated one T cell. The patient libraries were prepared and sequenced with the same protocol used for the earlier healthy control dataset. Samples belonging to the same batch were prepared together, multiplexed and sequenced on a shared HiSeq lane. The original methods were these. MIGEC handled the raw barcoded reads, throwing out single-read molecular identifier groups before consensus assembly and CDR3 extraction. VDJtools was used for post-analysis of the clonotype tables, and diversity was normalized by down-sampling every dataset to the size of the smallest sample. Repertoire overlap clustering matched CDR3 amino acid but not nucleotide sequences to correct batch-related cross-sample contamination. TCRdb's own reprocessing of the public reads used fastp at Q25 and MiXCR and kept productive beta chains. Every entry covers one CDR3 protein and lists the most common genes and DNA from its rows. TCRdb, not the original authors, processed these V and J calls. Within this sample are around 500,000 distinct CDR3 sequences, with around a third of them counted one time only. Around 6% of the sample comes from the top ten.

These data belong to a study of post-analysis software for immune sequencing data (dated by TCRdb to about 2015). Background for the entire study: The recorded disease courses included relapsing-remitting, secondary progressive and progressive-relapsing multiple sclerosis, and some patients had no subtype annotation. The patient repertoires were set against eleven to twelve previously published healthy control repertoires from donors whose ages ranged from roughly 6 to 27 years. A subset of samples was prepared in parallel using single-end sample barcoding, then pooled and co-amplified after Illumina adapter ligation.

Broad study findings and their caveats: When samples were clustered directly using the F measure, samples prepared in the same batch co-clustered strongly, which prompted a batch-effect correction. Significantly lower normalized Chao1 diversity was found in multiple sclerosis patients than in controls, suggesting substantial peripheral T-cell clonal expansion. The multiple sclerosis patient group was slightly younger than the control group. Significantly higher frequencies in patients than in controls were found for roughly 5 TRBV segments, including TRBV5-6, TRBV5-1 and TRBV20-1.

Sequencing was done on a sample of blood. The rearrangement joined TRBV6-5 to TRBJ2-3; 12 central bases correspond to TRBD2. This clonotype was obtained from a girl aged 2 to 17 with multiple sclerosis. The CDR3 protein is CASSPTSGSLTDTQYF. The DNA sequence is as follows: TGTGCCAGCAGCCCGACTAGCGGGAGTCTCACAGATACGCAGTATTTT.